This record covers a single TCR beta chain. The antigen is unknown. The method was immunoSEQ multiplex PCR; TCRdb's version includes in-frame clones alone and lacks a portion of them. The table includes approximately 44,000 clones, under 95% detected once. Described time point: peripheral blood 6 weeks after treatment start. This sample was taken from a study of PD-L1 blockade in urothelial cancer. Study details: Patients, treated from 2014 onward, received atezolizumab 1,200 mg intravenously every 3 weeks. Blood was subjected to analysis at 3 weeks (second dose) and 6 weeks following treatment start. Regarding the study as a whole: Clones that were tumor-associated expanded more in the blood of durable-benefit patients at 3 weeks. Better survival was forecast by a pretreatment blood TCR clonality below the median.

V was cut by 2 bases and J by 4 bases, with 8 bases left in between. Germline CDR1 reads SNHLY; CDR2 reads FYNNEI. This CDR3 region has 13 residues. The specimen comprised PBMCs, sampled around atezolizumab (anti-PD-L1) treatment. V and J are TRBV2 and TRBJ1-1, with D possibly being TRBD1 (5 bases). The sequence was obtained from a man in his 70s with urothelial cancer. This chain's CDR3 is CASSEQGPTEAFF. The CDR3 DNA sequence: TGTGCCAGCAGTGAACAGGGTCCCACTGAAGCTTTCTTT.